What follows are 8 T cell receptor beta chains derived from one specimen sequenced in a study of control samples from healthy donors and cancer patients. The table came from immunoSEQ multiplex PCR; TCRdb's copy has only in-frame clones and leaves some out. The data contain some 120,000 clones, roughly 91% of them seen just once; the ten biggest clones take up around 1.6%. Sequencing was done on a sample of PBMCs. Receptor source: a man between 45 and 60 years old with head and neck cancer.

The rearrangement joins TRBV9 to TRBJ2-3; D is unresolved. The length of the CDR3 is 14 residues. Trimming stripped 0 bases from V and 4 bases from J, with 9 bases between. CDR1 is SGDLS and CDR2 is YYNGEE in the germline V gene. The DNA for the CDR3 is TGTGCCAGCAGCGTAGGTGGGTTGGCAGATACGCAGTATTTT. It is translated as CASSVGGLADTQYF.

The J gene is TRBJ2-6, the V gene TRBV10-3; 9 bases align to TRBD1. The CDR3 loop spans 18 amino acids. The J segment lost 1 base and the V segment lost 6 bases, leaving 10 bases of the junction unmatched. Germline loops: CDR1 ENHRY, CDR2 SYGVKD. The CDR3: CAIRASGTGRSGANVLTF. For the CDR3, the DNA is TGTGCCATCAGGGCCTCCGGGACAGGGCGTTCTGGGGCCAACGTCCTGACTTTC.

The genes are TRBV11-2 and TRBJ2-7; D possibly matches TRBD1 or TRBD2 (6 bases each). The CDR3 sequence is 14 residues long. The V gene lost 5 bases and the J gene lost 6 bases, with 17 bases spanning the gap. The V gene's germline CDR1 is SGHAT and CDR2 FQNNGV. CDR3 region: CASSAGGRRGEQYF. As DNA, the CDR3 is TGTGCCAGCAGCGCTGGGGGCAGGAGGGGCGAGCAGTACTTC.

CDR3 coding DNA: TGCGCCAGCAGCCAAGGGCTCGTTGTTGAGCAGTTCTTC. Translating gives CASSQGLVVEQFF. V gene TRBV4-1 combines with J gene TRBJ2-1; no clear D gene. The CDR3 is 13 residues long. Germline CDR1 is MGHRA and CDR2 is YSYEKL. V was cut by 1 base and J by 9 bases, with 10 bases left in between.

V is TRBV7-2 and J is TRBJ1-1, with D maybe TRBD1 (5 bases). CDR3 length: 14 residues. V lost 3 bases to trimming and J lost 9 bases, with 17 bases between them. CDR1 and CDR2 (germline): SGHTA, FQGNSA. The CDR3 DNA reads TGTGCCAGCAGCTTGGGGGGGTGGACAATTCAAGCTTTCTTT. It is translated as CASSLGGWTIQAFF.

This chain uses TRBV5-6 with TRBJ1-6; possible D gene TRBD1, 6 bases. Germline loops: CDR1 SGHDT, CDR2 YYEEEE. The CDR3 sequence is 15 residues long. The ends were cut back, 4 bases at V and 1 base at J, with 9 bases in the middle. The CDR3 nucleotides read TGTGCCAGCAGCGAACAGGGATCCTATAATTCACCCCTCCACTTT. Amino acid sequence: CASSEQGSYNSPLHF.

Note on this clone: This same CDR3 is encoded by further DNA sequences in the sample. The CDR3 DNA sequence: TGTGCCAGCAGACGACAGGGGGAAGAGACCCAGTACTTC. Protein: CASRRQGEETQYF. The V gene is TRBV28, the J gene TRBJ2-5, with TRBD1 matching 9 bases. Germline CDR1 reads MDHEN; CDR2 reads SYDVKM. After removal of 6 bases from V and 3 bases from J, the junction contained 2 bases not matched to a gene. There are 13 residues in the CDR3.

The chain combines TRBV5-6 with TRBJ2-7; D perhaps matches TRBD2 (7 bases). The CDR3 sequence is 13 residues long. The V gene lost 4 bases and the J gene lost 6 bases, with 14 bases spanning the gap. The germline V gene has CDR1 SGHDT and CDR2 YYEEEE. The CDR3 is CASSPGRGFEQYF. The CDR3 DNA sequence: TGTGCCAGCAGCCCGGGGAGGGGGTTCGAGCAGTACTTC.